This T cell receptor beta chain derives from a study of blood T cells in healthy people across ages. Study results and limitations: One million T cells yielded diversity estimates that were considered underestimates. Naive CD4+ cell counts and diversity both ran higher in long-lived than in aged donors.

Worth noting for this clonotype: Its antigen remains unidentified.

Germline CDR1 is SQVTM and CDR2 is ANQGSEA. Trimming cost V 4 bases and J 6 bases; bases outside gene matches: 4. This CDR3 spans 12 amino acids. A second PCR of about 7 to 12 cycles used a sample-barcoded 5' primer and a J-beta primer mix. Each cDNA molecule was tagged by a template-switch adaptor with 12 random nucleotides. Samples each returned at least 2.5 million CDR3-containing paired-end reads. TCRdb passed the 5' RACE reads through MiXCR, listing each CDR3 protein once. The repertoire consists of 920,000 or so distinct CDR3 sequences, with 45% occurring once and the leading ten covering 15% to 20%.

This sequence joins TRBV29-1 and TRBJ2-7; 9 nucleotides agree with TRBD1. The receptor was derived from a woman aged 55-69 years in good health. The sample comprised blood. The CDR3 DNA follows: TGCAGCGTTGCGGGACAGGGAGGCGAGCAGTACTTC. This encodes CSVAGQGGEQYF.